Each of the 26 T cell receptor beta chains below was sequenced from the same sample in a study of blood T cell repertoires in COVID-19. Data came from immunoSEQ multiplex PCR; TCRdb stores just in-frame clones and leaves some out. The repertoire consists of approximately 400,000 clones, with roughly 90% occurring once and the leading ten covering 0.95% to 1.5%. The sequenced sample consisted of peripheral blood. The receptors were sampled from a man in his forties with acute or convalescent COVID-19.

The V call is TRBV4-2, the J call TRBJ1-1; D remains unclear. Germline CDR1 is LGHNA and CDR2 is YNFKEQ. V lost 0 bases to trimming and J lost 1 base, with 6 bases between them. CDR3 length equals 14 residues. The CDR3 DNA reads as TGTGCCAGCAGCCAAGATGGAGGGAACACTGAAGCTTTCTTT. Translation: CASSQDGGNTEAFF.

V gene TRBV29-1 combines with J gene TRBJ1-2, with TRBD1 matching 8 bases. The germline gives CDR1 SQVTM, CDR2 ANQGSEA. This CDR3 spans 14 amino acids. The ends lost 5 bases at V and 2 bases at J; junction bases unmatched: 7. The CDR3 bases are TGCAGCGTTCTCCAGGACAGGGCCAACTATGGCTACACCTTC. Encoded protein: CSVLQDRANYGYTF.

The V call is TRBV27, the J call TRBJ1-2; 7 bases line up with TRBD1. J gave up 8 bases and V 0 bases, and 6 bases lay outside the gene matches. Germline lookup yields CDR1 MNHEY and CDR2 SMNVEV (reference sequence). CDR3 length: 14 residues. The CDR3 DNA is TGTGCCAGCAGTTTATCGAAGGGGGCTGGGGGCTACACCTTC. This gives the protein CASSLSKGAGGYTF.

The chain recombines TRBV5-4 with TRBJ2-2; 7 bases match TRBD2. Unmatched junction bases numbered 6, after V lost 2 bases and J lost 5 bases. Per germline, CDR1 SGHNT and CDR2 YYREEE (reference sequence). The CDR3 spans 15 residues. The CDR3 is CASSFRQGGTGELFF. CDR3 nucleotides: TGTGCCAGCAGCTTTCGGCAGGGAGGGACCGGGGAGCTGTTTTTT. Full variable domain (remainder filled in from reference TRBV5-4 and TRBJ2-2): ETGVTQSPTHLIKTRGQQVTLRCSSQSGHNTVSWYQQALGQGPQFIFQYYREEENGRGNFPPRFSGLQFPNYSSELNVNALELDDSALYLCASSFRQGGTGELFFGEGSRLTVL.

The rearrangement joins TRBV5-8 to TRBJ2-6, with D tentatively TRBD2 (5 bases). From germline, CDR1 is SGHTS and CDR2 YDEGEE. V was clipped by 4 bases and J by 5 bases, with 7 bases between them. The CDR3 length is 13 residues. For the CDR3, the DNA is TGTGCCAGCAGCGGACTTTGGGCCAACGTCCTGACTTTC. Encoded protein: CASSGLWANVLTF.

V gene TRBV4-3 combines with J gene TRBJ2-5; TRBD1 is a possible D gene (6 bases). CDR1 LGHNA and CDR2 YSLEER come from the germline V gene. Trimming removed 4 bases at V and 0 bases at J, with 12 bases between. The CDR3 covers 15 residues. The CDR3 DNA sequence: TGCGCCAGCAGCCCGCTGAGGGGGTACCAAGAGACCCAGTACTTC. Its translation: CASSPLRGYQETQYF.

The chain carries TRBV5-3 and TRBJ1-3; no definite D call. TRBV5-3 is recorded as an ORF, its role being uncertain. The CDR3 is 15 amino acids. Trimming took 2 bases from V and 2 from J, leaving 11 bases between them. CDR3 region: CARSFFILPGNTIYF. DNA for the CDR3: TGTGCCAGAAGCTTCTTTATTCTTCCTGGAAACACCATATATTTT.

The chain employs TRBV11-2 and TRBJ2-7, with D tentatively TRBD2 (7 bases). CDR1 and CDR2 (germline): SGHAT, FQNNGV. The V end lost 4 bases, the J end lost 5 bases, and 18 bases lay between the germline ends. The CDR3 has 15 residues. CDR3 sequence (DNA): TGTGCCAGCAGCTGGGGAGGGGGGAAACTGAACGAGCAGTACTTC. This encodes CASSWGGGKLNEQYF.

This chain joins TRBV6-5 and TRBJ1-2; the match to TRBD1 covers 9 bases. Germline CDR1 is MNHEY and CDR2 is SVGAGI. The CDR3 has 16 residues. V shed 2 bases and J 3 bases; nucleotides not matched to a gene: 7. The CDR3: CASSYPLTGGDYGYTF. The CDR3 DNA reads as TGTGCCAGCAGTTACCCTCTGACAGGGGGGGACTATGGCTACACCTTC.

The chain couples TRBV29-1 to TRBJ2-5, with 7 nucleotides matching TRBD1. V lost 6 bases, J lost 1 base, and 2 bases stayed unmatched. The CDR3 spans 12 residues. Looked up from germline, CDR1 is SQVTM and CDR2 is ANQGSEA. The CDR3 is CSVGDSQETQYF. CDR3 DNA sequence: TGCAGCGTCGGGGACAGCCAAGAGACCCAGTACTTC.

This clone was picked up one time. The rearrangement joins TRBV6-6 to TRBJ1-1; weak D call: TRBD1 (6 bases). Germline lookup yields CDR1 MNHNY and CDR2 SVGAGI (reference sequence). Between the trimmed V and J ends, which lost 8 bases and 5 bases, there was a span of 15 bases. The CDR3 spans 13 residues. This chain's CDR3 is CASEQGYGTEAFF. DNA for the CDR3: TGTGCCAGCGAACAGGGCTATGGGACTGAAGCTTTCTTT.

V and J are TRBV7-2 and TRBJ1-3; 7 nucleotides agree with TRBD1. The CDR3 runs 15 residues. V trimming: 4 bases; J trimming: 1 base; junction bases outside the gene matches: 4. Germline V gives CDR1 SGHTA, CDR2 FQGNSA. The CDR3 nucleotides read TGTGCCAGCAGCTGGGACAGCACGTCTGGAAACACCATATATTTT. Translation: CASSWDSTSGNTIYF. The whole variable domain, remainder taken from reference TRBV7-2 and TRBJ1-3, is GAGVSQSPSNKVTEKGKDVELRCDPISGHTALYWYRQSLGQGLEFLIYFQGNSAPDKSGLPSDRFSAERTGGSVSTLTIQRTQQEDSAVYLCASSWDSTSGNTIYFGEGSWLTVV.

The gene calls are TRBV28 and TRBJ2-7; 9 bases match TRBD1. CDR1 is MDHEN, CDR2 SYDVKM, per germline. After removal of 6 bases from V and 3 bases from J, the junction contained 3 bases not matched to a gene. The CDR3 runs 13 residues. The CDR3: CASRGTGSYEQYF. Here the CDR3 DNA reads TGTGCCAGCAGGGGGACAGGGAGCTACGAGCAGTACTTC.

In the case of this clone: This same CDR3 is encoded by further DNA sequences in the sample. This chain links TRBV28 with TRBJ1-3; 7 bases align to TRBD1. The V segment lost 6 bases and the J segment 4 bases; nucleotides outside the gene matches: 3. This CDR3 is 13 amino acids long. Germline V lookup: CDR1 MDHEN, CDR2 SYDVKM. The CDR3, as DNA: TGTGCCAGCAGGACAGGGTTGGGAAACACCATATATTTT. Encoded protein: CASRTGLGNTIYF. Full variable domain (rest looked up from reference TRBV28 and TRBJ1-3): DVKVTQSSRYLVKRTGEKVFLECVQDMDHENMFWYRQDPGLGLRLIYFSYDVKMKEKGDIPEGYSVSREKKERFSLILESASTNQTSMYLCASRTGLGNTIYFGEGSWLTVV.

This clone showed up just once. This chain's CDR3 is CASSQDKLYGYTF. DNA of the CDR3: TGTGCCAGCAGCCAGGACAAGCTCTATGGCTACACCTTC. The J gene is TRBJ1-2, the V gene TRBV6-1, with a weak D call TRBD1 (5 bases). CDR1 is MNHNS, CDR2 SASEGT, per germline. Trimming stripped 6 bases from V and 4 bases from J, with 12 bases between. The CDR3 is made up of 13 amino acids.

This chain connects TRBV4-2 to TRBJ1-3; D uncertain. The germline gives CDR1 LGHNA, CDR2 YNFKEQ. The CDR3 has 15 residues. V lost 1 base, J lost 0 bases, and 7 bases lay in between. The CDR3: CASSQVTASGNTIYF. For the CDR3, the DNA is TGTGCCAGCAGCCAAGTAACTGCCTCTGGAAACACCATATATTTT.

V gene TRBV19 combines with J gene TRBJ1-2; D uncertain. Germline CDR1 LNHDA, CDR2 SQIVND (reference sequence). The CDR3 has 13 amino acids. V was shortened by 7 bases and J by 2 bases, with 11 bases between the two germline ends. CDR3 coding DNA: TGTGCCAGTAAGGCACAGCCCAACTATGGCTACACCTTC. It is translated as CASKAQPNYGYTF. The variable domain in full, completed from reference TRBV19 and TRBJ1-2, reads DGGITQSPKYLFRKEGQNVTLSCEQNLNHDAMYWYRQDPGQGLRLIYYSQIVNDFQKGDIAEGYSVSREKKESFPLTVTSAQKNPTAFYLCASKAQPNYGYTFGSGTRLTVV.

The chain recombines TRBV6-1 with TRBJ2-2, with TRBD1 identical over 9 bases. V was pared by 4 bases and J by 0 bases, with 9 bases of the junction left unmatched. CDR3 length: 18 amino acids. CDR1 and CDR2 from the germline V gene are MNHNS and SASEGT. The CDR3 region has the DNA TGTGCCAGCAGTGCGCAAAAGACAGGGGGAGCGAACACCGGGGAGCTGTTTTTT. Its translation is CASSAQKTGGANTGELFF.

For the CDR3, the DNA is TGTGCCAGCTCACGAGGGAATAGGGAAAAACTGTTTTTT. It is translated as CASSRGNREKLFF. V and J are TRBV18 and TRBJ1-4; D unresolved. Trimming stripped 4 bases from V and 8 bases from J, with 11 bases between. This CDR3 is built from 13 residues. Germline V lookup: CDR1 KGHSH, CDR2 LQKENI.

The CDR3 loop is CASSTVGQGGQPQHF. The DNA of the CDR3 is TGTGCCAGCAGCACGGTCGGACAGGGCGGTCAGCCCCAGCATTTT. The chain couples TRBV5-6 to TRBJ1-5; 8 bases align to TRBD1. The V segment lost 4 bases and the J segment 6 bases; nucleotides outside the gene matches: 9. This CDR3 region has 15 residues. CDR1 SGHDT and CDR2 YYEEEE come from the germline V gene.

The rearrangement links TRBV3-1 (or the pseudogene TRBV3-2) to TRBJ2-2; a weak D match, TRBD1 (6 bases). The CDR3 loop spans 16 amino acids. Trimming took off 0 bases at V and 5 bases at J, with 13 bases between the two ends. From germline, CDR1 is LGHDT and CDR2 YNNKEL (reference sequence). CDR3 DNA sequence: TGTGCCAGCAGCCAAGAAAGGGACAAAGGGACCGGGGAGCTGTTTTTT. Protein: CASSQERDKGTGELFF.

The table lists this clone with a few counts. V gene TRBV11-3 combines with J gene TRBJ2-3; 13 bases agree with TRBD2. There are 17 residues in the CDR3. Per germline, CDR1 SGHNT and CDR2 YENEEA. V lost 2 bases and J lost 3; bases outside the gene matches: 5. The CDR3, as DNA: TGTGCCAGCAGCTTAACCGGACTAGCGGGAGTGACAGATACGCAGTATTTT. It codes for CASSLTGLAGVTDTQYF.

The chain has TRBV9 and TRBJ2-1, with D perhaps TRBD2 (5 bases). Deletions cut 4 bases from V and 1 base from J, with 24 bases between. In germline, CDR1 is SGDLS, CDR2 YYNGEE. CDR3 length equals 19 residues. This CDR3 is CASSNRDKEVSVSYNEQFF. In DNA, the CDR3 is TGTGCCAGCAGCAACCGGGATAAGGAGGTATCGGTTTCCTACAATGAGCAGTTCTTC.

The table lists this clone with a count of one. This chain links TRBV28 with TRBJ2-5, with 9 bases matching TRBD1. The CDR3 totals 15 residues. The germline V gene encodes CDR1 MDHEN and CDR2 SYDVKM. Trimming cost V 6 bases and J 4 bases; bases outside gene matches: 9. In DNA form, the CDR3 reads TGTGCCAGCAGCCTATACAGGGGGCCGGGAGAGACCCAGTACTTC. Translating gives CASSLYRGPGETQYF. The full variable domain, in which reference TRBV28 and TRBJ2-5 provide the parts outside the CDR3, is DVKVTQSSRYLVKRTGEKVFLECVQDMDHENMFWYRQDPGLGLRLIYFSYDVKMKEKGDIPEGYSVSREKKERFSLILESASTNQTSMYLCASSLYRGPGETQYFGPGTRLLVL.

This sequence joins TRBV19 and TRBJ1-2; D is unresolved. With 7 bases removed from V and 0 bases from J, the gap between germline ends came to 9 bases. CDR3 length equals 13 residues. From germline, CDR1 is LNHDA and CDR2 SQIVND (reference sequence). This chain's CDR3 is CASNQAANYGYTF. For the CDR3, the DNA is TGTGCCAGTAATCAGGCAGCTAACTATGGCTACACCTTC.

DNA for the CDR3: TGTGCCAGCAGTTTCGGGGGGACCAATCAGCCCCAGCATTTT. Residues: CASSFGGTNQPQHF. The chain joins TRBV28 to TRBJ1-5; a weak D match, TRBD1 (5 bases). This CDR3 spans 14 amino acids. Between the trimmed V and J ends, which lost 3 bases and 3 bases, there was a span of 9 bases. Germline V lookup: CDR1 MDHEN, CDR2 SYDVKM.